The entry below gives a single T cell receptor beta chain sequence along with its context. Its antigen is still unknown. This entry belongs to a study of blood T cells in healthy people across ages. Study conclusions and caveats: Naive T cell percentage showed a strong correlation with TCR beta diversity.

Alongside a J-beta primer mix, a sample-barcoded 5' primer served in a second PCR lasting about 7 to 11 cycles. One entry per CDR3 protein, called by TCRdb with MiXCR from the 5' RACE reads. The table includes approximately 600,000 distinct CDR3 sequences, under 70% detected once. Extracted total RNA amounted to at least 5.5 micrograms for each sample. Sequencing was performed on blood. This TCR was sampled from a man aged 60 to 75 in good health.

The CDR3 DNA is TGTGCCATCAGGAAACTAGCGGGGGAGGCGGATGAGCAGTTCTTC. Its protein is CAIRKLAGEADEQFF. V gene TRBV10-3 combines with J gene TRBJ2-1; 11 bases agree with TRBD2. The CDR3 loop spans 15 amino acids. Germline V gene data show CDR1 as ENHRY and CDR2 as SYGVKD. J lost 8 bases, V lost 6 bases, and 9 bases had no gene match.